Shown below are 9 T cell receptor beta chains from a single sample sequenced in a study of human T cells and chemical hapten exposure (dated by TCRdb to the early 2020s). Unfractionated whole blood was collected in Tempus Blood RNA tubes, and total RNA was extracted from that blood. During library preparation, unique molecular identifiers were attached to individual cDNA molecules so that TCRs could be counted in a quantitative, reproducible way. TCRdb trimmed public reads at Q25 via fastp, called clones via MiXCR and kept in-frame beta chains. Each CDR3 protein appears once, grouped with its most common genes and DNA. The sample table records 120,000 or so distinct CDR3 sequences; approximately 9% of these occur just once. The ten largest clones take up about 1.4% of the sample. Material: whole blood. The receptors were gathered from a human donor in good health. Some clones in this sample may be carry-over from other donors' samples. Donor details come from another sample of the same person, matched by shared clones.

The table lists this clonotype with many counts. The chain has TRBV20-1 and TRBJ1-2; a possible D gene is TRBD1 (5 bases). CDR1 is DFQATT and CDR2 is SNEGSKA in the germline V gene (reference sequence). V was clipped by 3 bases and J by 4 bases, with 15 bases between them. The CDR3 has 14 residues. The DNA of the CDR3 is TGCAGTGCTAGTGGGCAGGGTTACGGCTATGGCTACACCTTC. Its protein is CSASGQGYGYGYTF.

Only a few counts were recorded for this clonotype. The CDR3 sequence is CASSFTPNEGASQETQYF. The DNA of the CDR3 is TGCGCCAGCAGCTTCACCCCCAACGAGGGGGCAAGCCAAGAGACCCAGTACTTC. The gene calls are TRBV5-1 and TRBJ2-5; the match to TRBD1 covers 7 bases. Germline V gives CDR1 SGHRS, CDR2 YFSETQ. There are 18 residues in the CDR3. The J segment lost 1 base and the V segment lost 2 bases, leaving 14 bases of the junction unmatched.

The gene calls are TRBV15 and TRBJ2-1; D not certain. CDR3 length: 15 amino acids. In germline, CDR1 is LNHNV, CDR2 YYDKDF (reference sequence). The ends were cut back, 0 bases at V and 4 bases at J, with 10 bases in the middle. The CDR3 DNA sequence: TGTGCCACCAGCAGAGATTTAGCTGATTACAATGAGCAGTTCTTC. Translating it yields CATSRDLADYNEQFF.

The chain employs TRBV4-2 and TRBJ1-2; D might be TRBD1 (6 bases). The germline V gene has CDR1 LGHNA and CDR2 YNFKEQ. The ends were cut back, 0 bases at V and 4 bases at J, with 9 bases in the middle. This CDR3 is built from 14 residues. CDR3 DNA sequence: TGTGCCAGCAGCCAAGAGGGGGCTTCCTATGGCTACACCTTC. Translation: CASSQEGASYGYTF.

There are many counts of this clonotype. The chain has TRBV25-1 and TRBJ1-2; a weak D match, TRBD1 (5 bases). The CDR3 has 13 amino acids. The V gene's germline CDR1 is MGHDK and CDR2 SYGVNS. The ends were cut back, 5 bases at V and 4 bases at J, with 11 bases in the middle. This chain's CDR3 is CASSYRGLYGYTF. The CDR3 DNA is TGTGCCAGCAGTTACCGGGGCCTCTATGGCTACACCTTC.

This clonotype has ten or more counts. The chain employs TRBV29-1 and TRBJ1-1; D remains ambiguous. The CDR3 runs 11 residues. Trimming took 6 bases from V and 3 from J, leaving 8 bases between them. Germline V gives CDR1 SQVTM, CDR2 ANQGSEA. CDR3 sequence (DNA): TGCAGCGTCCTCTCGGACACTGAAGCTTTCTTT. Translating it yields CSVLSDTEAFF.

A few counts support this clonotype. This chain connects TRBV3-1 to TRBJ1-6; 7 nucleotides match TRBD1. J gave up 9 bases and V 2 bases, and 16 bases lay outside the gene matches. The CDR3 is 18 residues long. Germline CDR1 LGHDT, CDR2 YNNKEL (reference sequence). CDR3 nucleotide sequence: TGTGCCAGCAGCCAAAGATCGGGACAGTTCGGTCAGATTTCACCCCTCCACTTT. It translates to CASSQRSGQFGQISPLHF.

This clonotype came up a few times. The chain carries TRBV6-5 and TRBJ2-5; 7 bases are a match to TRBD1. V was clipped by 2 bases and J by 2 bases; unmatched bases: 5. The CDR3 spans 15 residues. Germline CDR1 and CDR2: MNHEY and SVGAGI. CDR3 bases: TGTGCCAGCAGTTACGGCCCGGGACAGCAAGAGACCCAGTACTTC. It specifies CASSYGPGQQETQYF.

The sample holds a few counts of this clonotype. The rearrangement joins TRBV11-2 to TRBJ1-1; unclear D gene. The CDR3 runs to 11 residues. V lost 5 bases and J lost 7, with 8 bases in between. CDR1 SGHAT and CDR2 FQNNGV come from the germline V gene. In nucleotides, the CDR3 is TGTGCCAGCAGCCAACAGTTTGAAGCTTTCTTT. It is translated as CASSQQFEAFF.